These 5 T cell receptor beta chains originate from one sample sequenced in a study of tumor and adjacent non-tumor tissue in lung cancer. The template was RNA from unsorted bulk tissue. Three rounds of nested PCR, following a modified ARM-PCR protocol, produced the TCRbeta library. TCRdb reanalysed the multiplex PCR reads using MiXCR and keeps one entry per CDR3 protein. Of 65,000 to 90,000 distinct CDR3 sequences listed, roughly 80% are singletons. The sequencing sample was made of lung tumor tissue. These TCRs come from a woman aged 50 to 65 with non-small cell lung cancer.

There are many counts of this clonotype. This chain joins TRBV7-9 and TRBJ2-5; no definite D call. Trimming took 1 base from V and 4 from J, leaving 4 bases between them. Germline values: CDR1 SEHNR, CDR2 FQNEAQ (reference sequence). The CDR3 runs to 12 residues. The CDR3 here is CASSLVRETQYF. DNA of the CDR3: TGTGCCAGCAGCTTAGTCCGAGAGACCCAGTACTTC.

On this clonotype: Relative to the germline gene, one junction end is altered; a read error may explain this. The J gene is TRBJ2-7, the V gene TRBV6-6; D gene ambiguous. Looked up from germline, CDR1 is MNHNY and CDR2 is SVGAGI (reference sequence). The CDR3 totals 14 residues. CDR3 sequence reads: CVSNTAITTHERYF. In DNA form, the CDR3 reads TGTGTCAGCAACACAGCGATTACGACCCATGAGCGGTACTTC.

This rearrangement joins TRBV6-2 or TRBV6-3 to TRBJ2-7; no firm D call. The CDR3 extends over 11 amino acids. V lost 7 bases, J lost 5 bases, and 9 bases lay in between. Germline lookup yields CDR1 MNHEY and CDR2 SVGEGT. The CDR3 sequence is CASIYNHEQYF. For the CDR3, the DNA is TGTGCCAGCATATACAACCACGAGCAGTACTTC.

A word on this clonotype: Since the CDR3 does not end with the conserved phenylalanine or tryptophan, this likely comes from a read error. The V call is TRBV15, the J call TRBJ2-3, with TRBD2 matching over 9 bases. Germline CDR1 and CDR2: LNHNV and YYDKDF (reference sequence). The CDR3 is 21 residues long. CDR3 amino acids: CATSRDPRYLAGEQLTDTQYL. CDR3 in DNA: TGTGCTACCAGCAGAGACCCTCGATACTTAGCGGGAGAACAGCTCACAGATACGCAGTATTTG.

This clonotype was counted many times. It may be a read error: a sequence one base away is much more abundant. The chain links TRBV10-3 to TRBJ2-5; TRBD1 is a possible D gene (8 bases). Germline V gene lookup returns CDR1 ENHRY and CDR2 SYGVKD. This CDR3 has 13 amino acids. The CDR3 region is CTISGTGRGTQYF. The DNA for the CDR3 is TGTACCATCAGCGGGACAGGTCGTGGGACCCAGTACTTC.